Presented here are 27 T cell receptor beta chains from one specimen sequenced in a study of shared T cell receptors in the human thymus. Generated by immunoSEQ multiplex PCR, the TCRdb table keeps only in-frame clones and is missing some. The repertoire consists of 500,000 to 850,000 clones, with more than 70% occurring once and the leading ten covering under 0.01%. These data also formed part of another study, on human thymus T cells.

Sequencing was carried out using thymocytes. The receptor source for this set is a boy under two years old with a congenital heart defect.

The gene calls are TRBV25-1 and TRBJ1-1; tentatively, D is TRBD1 (5 bases). The germline gives CDR1 MGHDK, CDR2 SYGVNS. The CDR3 is 10 residues long. Between the trimmed V and J ends, which lost 9 bases and 7 bases, there was a span of 9 bases. CDR3 bases: TGTGCCAGTGTCCAGGGTGAAGCTTTCTTT. Translation: CASVQGEAFF.

This sequence joins TRBV7-2 and TRBJ1-1; TRBD1 might be the D (5 bases). This CDR3 is built from 14 residues. Germline CDR1 is SGHTA and CDR2 is FQGNSA. V was trimmed by 5 bases and J by 1 base, leaving 11 bases between them. The CDR3 loop reads CASSPTGRNTEAFF. The CDR3, as DNA: TGTGCCAGCAGCCCCACAGGCAGGAACACTGAAGCTTTCTTT. The variable domain in full, completed from reference TRBV7-2 and TRBJ1-1, reads GAGVSQSPSNKVTEKGKDVELRCDPISGHTALYWYRQSLGQGLEFLIYFQGNSAPDKSGLPSDRFSAERTGGSVSTLTIQRTQQEDSAVYLCASSPTGRNTEAFFGQGTRLTVV.

The chain has TRBV10-2 and TRBJ1-4; the match to TRBD1 covers 8 bases. Germline-derived CDR1 and CDR2 are WSHSY and SAAADI. After removal of 2 bases from V and 3 bases from J, the junction contained 5 bases not matched to a gene. The CDR3 loop spans 16 amino acids. This CDR3 is CASSELMTGANEKLFF. The CDR3 DNA sequence: TGCGCCAGCAGTGAGCTAATGACAGGGGCTAATGAAAAACTGTTTTTT.

The chain joins TRBV28 to TRBJ1-5; D possibly corresponds to TRBD1 (5 bases). There are 13 residues in the CDR3. Germline V gene sequence: CDR1 MDHEN, CDR2 SYDVKM. Between the trimmed V and J ends, which lost 3 bases and 7 bases, there was a span of 10 bases. DNA of the CDR3: TGTGCCAGCAGTTTCCGGGGGAAGCAGCCCCAGCATTTT. Its protein is CASSFRGKQPQHF.

The chain recombines TRBV6-5 with TRBJ2-7; 10 bases line up with TRBD1. The germline V gene has CDR1 MNHEY and CDR2 SVGAGI. J was trimmed by 7 bases and V by 1 base; bases with no gene match: 10. This CDR3 is built from 16 residues. CDR3 sequence reads: CASSYFRDRGALEQYF. The CDR3 region has the DNA TGTGCCAGCAGTTACTTCCGGGACAGGGGAGCTCTGGAGCAGTACTTC.

The rearrangement uses TRBV30 and TRBJ1-4; 9 bases are a match to TRBD1. The CDR3 totals 12 residues. After removal of 7 bases from V and 8 bases from J, the junction contained 5 bases not matched to a gene. Germline V CDR1 and CDR2: GTSNPN, SVGIG (reference sequence). The CDR3, as DNA: TGTGCCTTGACAGGGGGTGGAGAAAAACTGTTTTTT. It codes for CALTGGGEKLFF.

V is TRBV28 and J is TRBJ1-5; 7 positions match TRBD1. V shed 6 bases, J shed 5 bases, and the junction held 22 bases outside the gene matches. CDR3 size: 19 residues. Germline lookup yields CDR1 MDHEN and CDR2 SYDVKM. CDR3 DNA: TGTGCCAGCAGAATATACACGAAGGACAGGCCACCCTTGGATCAGCCCCAGCATTTT. Translation gives CASRIYTKDRPPLDQPQHF.

This rearrangement joins TRBV7-9 to TRBJ1-4; D not certain. There are 15 residues in the CDR3. CDR1 SEHNR and CDR2 FQNEAQ come from the germline V gene (reference sequence). Trimming pared 5 bases from V and 8 bases from J, leaving 18 bases between. The CDR3 protein is CASSPREVGGEKLFF. In DNA form, the CDR3 reads TGTGCCAGCAGCCCGAGGGAAGTGGGTGGGGAAAAACTGTTTTTT.

This clone was detected only a few times. The chain joins TRBV19 to TRBJ2-7; perhaps TRBD2 as D (5 bases). The CDR3 totals 16 residues. V lost 1 base and J lost 5, with 18 bases in between. Germline V gives CDR1 LNHDA, CDR2 SQIVND (reference sequence). The CDR3 reads CASSIVPTGSINEQYF. CDR3 sequence (DNA): TGTGCCAGTAGTATAGTCCCCACGGGATCCATCAACGAGCAGTACTTC.

V is TRBV7-9 and J is TRBJ1-2, with D maybe TRBD1 (5 bases). The CDR3 spans 14 residues. Deletions cut 4 bases from V and 5 bases from J, with 14 bases between. Germline loops: CDR1 SEHNR, CDR2 FQNEAQ (reference sequence). CDR3: CASSSQERLYGYTF. CDR3 nucleotide sequence: TGTGCCAGCAGCTCACAGGAACGACTGTATGGCTACACCTTC.

This chain uses TRBV30 with TRBJ1-2; D perhaps matches TRBD1 (5 bases). This CDR3 spans 16 amino acids. Trimming took 3 bases from V and 4 from J, leaving 21 bases between them. Germline V lookup: CDR1 GTSNPN, CDR2 SVGIG (reference sequence). As DNA, the CDR3 is TGTGCCTGGAGCGCCACCGACAGCCTCGAAAGCTATGGCTACACCTTC. Its protein product is CAWSATDSLESYGYTF.

This clone was detected a few times. The CDR3 loop is CASSPVSENTEAFF. CDR3 nucleotides: TGTGCCAGCAGCCCTGTTTCAGAGAACACTGAAGCTTTCTTT. V is TRBV7-9 and J is TRBJ1-1, with D uncertain. The CDR3 runs to 14 residues. Trimming took off 5 bases at V and 1 base at J, with 11 bases between the two ends. Germline lookup yields CDR1 SEHNR and CDR2 FQNEAQ (reference sequence).

The chain carries TRBV11-3 and TRBJ2-7, with 10 positions matching TRBD1. Trimming cost V 1 base and J 2 bases; bases outside gene matches: 5. The CDR3 has 16 residues. CDR1 is SGHNT and CDR2 is YENEEA in the germline V gene. The CDR3 loop is CASSLGPGQGPYEQYF. CDR3 nucleotides: TGTGCCAGCAGCTTAGGACCGGGACAGGGGCCCTACGAGCAGTACTTC.

The rearrangement uses TRBV5-6 and TRBJ2-6; D remains unclear. Deletions cut 0 bases from V and 0 bases from J, with 13 bases between. The CDR3 consists of 18 residues. CDR1 is SGHDT and CDR2 is YYEEEE in the germline V gene. CDR3 residues: CASSLGAPVGSGANVLTF. In nucleotides, the CDR3 is TGTGCCAGCAGCTTGGGGGCCCCGGTGGGCTCTGGGGCCAACGTCCTGACTTTC.

The CDR3, as DNA: TGTGCCAGCAGCCAAGTAGCGGATTACAATGAGCAGTTCTTC. Translated: CASSQVADYNEQFF. The V and J genes are TRBV7-2 and TRBJ2-1; D is perhaps TRBD2 (6 bases). V lost 5 bases and J lost 4, with 12 bases in between. The CDR3 contains 14 residues. Germline loops: CDR1 SGHTA, CDR2 FQGNSA.

This chain links TRBV27 with TRBJ1-2; 8 bases match TRBD1. The V and J ends lost 4 bases and 4 bases, in that order; junction bases with no gene match: 2. The V gene's germline CDR1 is MNHEY and CDR2 SMNVEV (reference sequence). The CDR3 has 13 amino acids. CDR3 sequence: CASSSDRGYGYTF. The CDR3, as DNA: TGTGCCAGCAGTTCCGACAGGGGCTATGGCTACACCTTC.

The chain links TRBV12-5 to TRBJ2-3, with TRBD2 identical over 7 bases. This CDR3 has 16 amino acids. The V gene's germline CDR1 is LGHNT and CDR2 FRNRAP. V lost 3 bases, J lost 0 bases, and 6 bases stayed unmatched. CDR3 sequence: CASGFGSGLSTDTQYF. The DNA for the CDR3 is TGTGCTAGTGGTTTCGGTAGCGGGTTGAGCACAGATACGCAGTATTTT.

This chain links TRBV28 with TRBJ1-2; maybe TRBD1 (6 bases). Germline V gene sequence: CDR1 MDHEN, CDR2 SYDVKM. The ends were cut back, 2 bases at V and 5 bases at J, with 12 bases in the middle. The CDR3 runs 14 residues. CDR3 loop: CASSLGPQGYGYTF. The CDR3 nucleotides are TGTGCCAGCAGTTTAGGCCCCCAGGGGTATGGCTACACCTTC.

This chain connects TRBV2 to TRBJ2-1; 12 bases are a match to TRBD2. This CDR3 comprises 19 residues. CDR1 and CDR2 from the germline V gene are SNHLY and FYNNEI. With 3 bases clipped from V and 0 bases from J, the junction kept 9 bases outside the gene matches. CDR3 bases: TGTGCCAGCAGTGACCCGGGACTAGCGGGTAAGACCTCCTACAATGAGCAGTTCTTC. Amino acids: CASSDPGLAGKTSYNEQFF.

This chain joins TRBV5-5 and TRBJ1-1, with 7 bases aligning to TRBD1. Losses at the gene ends were 0 bases for V and 6 bases for J; bases not matched to a gene: 8. This CDR3 is 15 amino acids long. Germline V gene data show CDR1 as SGHKS and CDR2 as YYEKEE (reference sequence). CDR3 coding DNA: TGTGCCAGCAGCTTGGGGGACAGCGAACGATCTGAAGCTTTCTTT. Translated, it gives CASSLGDSERSEAFF. Full variable domain (rest looked up from reference TRBV5-5 and TRBJ1-1): DAGVTQSPTHLIKTRGQQVTLRCSPISGHKSVSWYQQVLGQGPQFIFQYYEKEERGRGNFPDRFSARQFPNYSSELNVNALLLGDSALYLCASSLGDSERSEAFFGQGTRLTVV.

The gene calls are TRBV7-6 and TRBJ2-7; possibly TRBD2 for D (5 bases). CDR1 SGHVS and CDR2 FNYEAQ come from the germline V gene. V lost 5 bases and J 3 bases, leaving 23 bases between the germline ends. This CDR3 is 17 amino acids long. As DNA, the CDR3 is TGTGCCAGCAGCCTCACCCCACGAGGCCGGGAAGGCTACGAGCAGTACTTC. As protein: CASSLTPRGREGYEQYF.

The chain uses TRBV6-4 and TRBJ2-7, with 8 bases identical to TRBD2. V lost 8 bases, J lost 0 bases, and 12 bases stayed unmatched. The CDR3 covers 16 residues. Germline CDR1 MRHNA, CDR2 SNTAGT. CDR3 in DNA: TGTGCCAGCTATCCCGGGGGGGGGCTCAGCTCCTACGAGCAGTACTTC. Translated: CASYPGGGLSSYEQYF.

This clone has just one count. The rearrangement uses TRBV9 and TRBJ2-1; TRBD2 aligns across 7 bases. CDR1 SGDLS and CDR2 YYNGEE come from the germline V gene. The CDR3 loop spans 14 amino acids. V lost 3 bases and J lost 8; bases outside the gene matches: 8. CDR3 loop: CASSAAGTTDEQFF. Written as DNA, the CDR3 is TGTGCCAGCAGCGCCGCAGGGACTACGGATGAGCAGTTCTTC.

V usage is TRBV5-1 and J usage is TRBJ1-4; D remains ambiguous. This CDR3 contains 12 residues. Per the germline V gene, CDR1 is SGHRS and CDR2 is YFSETQ. Deletions cut 0 bases from V and 14 bases from J, with 11 bases between. CDR3 sequence reads: CASSLGESELFF. CDR3 coding DNA: TGCGCCAGCAGCTTGGGGGAGTCCGAGCTGTTTTTT. The whole variable domain, remainder taken from reference TRBV5-1 and TRBJ1-4, is KAGVTQTPRYLIKTRGQQVTLSCSPISGHRSVSWYQQTPGQGLQFLFEYFSETQRNKGNFPGRFSGRQFSNSRSEMNVSTLELGDSALYLCASSLGESELFFGSGTQLSVL.

V and J are TRBV19 and TRBJ1-1, with D maybe TRBD1 (6 bases). V was clipped by 5 bases and J by 8 bases, with 9 bases between them. CDR1 is LNHDA, CDR2 SQIVND, per germline (reference sequence). The CDR3 extends over 11 amino acids. The CDR3 nucleotides are TGTGCCAGTAGTCCTGGGACAGAAGCTTTCTTT. Its protein is CASSPGTEAFF.

The chain employs TRBV27 and TRBJ2-1; tentative D call: TRBD1 (6 bases). The V end was cut by 3 bases, the J end by 5 bases, with 29 bases between. Germline CDR1 reads MNHEY; CDR2 reads SMNVEV (reference sequence). The length of the CDR3 is 20 residues. CDR3 bases: TGTGCCAGCAGTTTCAGGGGAGATCCCTCGGGCTACCCCAACCACAATGAGCAGTTCTTC. Amino acid sequence: CASSFRGDPSGYPNHNEQFF.

This rearrangement joins TRBV5-6 to TRBJ2-1; 8 bases agree with TRBD2. With V trimmed by 2 bases and J by 0 bases, 13 bases remained unmatched. Germline CDR1 reads SGHDT; CDR2 reads YYEEEE. The CDR3 totals 19 residues. Here the CDR3 DNA reads TGTGCCAGCAGCTTCGTGGAGCGGGGGCGGCCAAGCTCCTACAATGAGCAGTTCTTC. Its translation: CASSFVERGRPSSYNEQFF.